One and the same sample provided the 27 T cell receptor beta chains below, sequenced in a study of cytomegalovirus exposure and HLA in healthy donors. A multiplex PCR was run with 60 Vbeta primers and 13 Jbeta primers. Clones were read by immunoSEQ multiplex PCR, and TCRdb kept only the in-frame ones, dropping some. The table lists 100,000 to 120,000 clones, 74% of them singletons, with 4.2% in the top ten. The source material was PBMCs. Receptor source: a woman in her thirties or forties in good health and CMV-seropositive.

The J gene is TRBJ1-2, the V gene TRBV19, with D hard to call. The CDR3 contains 15 residues. Germline CDR1 reads LNHDA; CDR2 reads SQIVND (reference sequence). Trimming took off 6 bases at V and 1 base at J, with 15 bases between the two ends. The CDR3 bases are TGTGCCAGTAGGCCCCTAGGAGGGCGTAACTATGGCTACACCTTC. Its translation: CASRPLGGRNYGYTF.

This sequence joins TRBV11-3 and TRBJ2-5, with D possibly TRBD1 on 6 matching bases. The length of the CDR3 is 16 residues. Germline CDR1 reads SGHNT; CDR2 reads YENEEA. Trimming left V 5 bases short and J 0 bases short, with 16 bases between. The chain's CDR3 is CASSPPPGHYQETQYF. The DNA for the CDR3 is TGTGCCAGCAGCCCCCCCCCGGGACACTACCAAGAGACCCAGTACTTC.

This chain connects TRBV28 to TRBJ1-5; perhaps TRBD1 as D (6 bases). Trimming removed 5 bases at V and 3 bases at J, with 14 bases between. Germline CDR1 and CDR2: MDHEN and SYDVKM. This CDR3 has 15 residues. CDR3 sequence reads: CASSLIRDTNQPQHF. CDR3 DNA: TGTGCCAGCAGTCTGATCCGGGACACCAATCAGCCCCAGCATTTT.

This clone was observed a handful of times. The rearrangement joins TRBV28 to TRBJ1-5; TRBD1 might be the D (5 bases). Trimming stripped 4 bases from V and 4 bases from J, with 11 bases between. CDR1 is MDHEN, CDR2 SYDVKM, per germline. This CDR3 spans 14 amino acids. The CDR3, as DNA: TGTGCCAGCAGTTCTGGGCGGGGGAATCAGCCCCAGCATTTT. This codes for CASSSGRGNQPQHF.

The chain employs TRBV7-8 and TRBJ2-1; 8 positions agree with TRBD1. CDR1 SGHVS and CDR2 FQNEAQ come from the germline V gene. The CDR3 length is 15 residues. Losses at the gene ends were 5 bases for V and 4 bases for J; bases not matched to a gene: 7. CDR3 bases: TGTGCCAGCAGCCCTAGTTGGGACAGGTACAATGAGCAGTTCTTC. Protein sequence: CASSPSWDRYNEQFF.

This clone was seen a handful of times. The V call is TRBV29-1, the J call TRBJ2-3; possible D gene TRBD2, 6 bases. The germline V gene encodes CDR1 SQVTM and CDR2 ANQGSEA. The CDR3 is 13 amino acids. V was trimmed by 8 bases and J by 1 base, leaving 13 bases between them. CDR3 in DNA: TGCAGCCTAGATCGCGGGGGCACAGATACGCAGTATTTT. Translation gives CSLDRGGTDTQYF.

The chain is built from TRBV5-4 and TRBJ1-6; D remains unclear. In germline, CDR1 is SGHNT, CDR2 YYREEE (reference sequence). This CDR3 is built from 14 residues. V gave up 1 base and J gave up 7 bases, with 9 bases separating them. In DNA, the CDR3 is TGTGCCAGCAGCTTGCGTCCAGGCAATTCACCCCTCCACTTT. Protein product: CASSLRPGNSPLHF.

The chain carries TRBV5-1 and TRBJ2-7; TRBD1 matches 8 bases. The CDR3 has 16 amino acids. Germline V CDR1 and CDR2: SGHRS, YFSETQ. Trimming at V came to 1 base and at J to 2 bases, leaving 8 bases not matched to a gene. The CDR3 here is CASSLIFGGQAYEQYF. CDR3 in DNA: TGCGCCAGCAGCTTGATTTTTGGGGGACAGGCCTACGAGCAGTACTTC.

V and J are TRBV6-5 and TRBJ1-2, with 7 bases lining up with TRBD1. This CDR3 is built from 12 residues. Germline loops: CDR1 MNHEY, CDR2 SVGAGI. V lost 4 bases, J lost 8 bases, and 4 bases stayed unmatched. The DNA for the CDR3 is TGTGCCAGCAGTTCGACAGGGCAAGGCTACACCTTC. This encodes CASSSTGQGYTF.

CDR3 sequence: CASRRDGGGNYGYTF. The CDR3 region has the DNA TGTGCCAGCAGGAGAGACGGCGGAGGGAACTATGGCTACACCTTC. V and J are TRBV2 and TRBJ1-2; no clear D gene. CDR1 SNHLY and CDR2 FYNNEI come from the germline V gene. CDR3 length: 15 residues. Trimming pared 6 bases from V and 2 bases from J, leaving 16 bases between.

CDR3 DNA sequence: TGTGCCTGCCAGGGGGCTTTCTACGAGCAGTACTTC. It specifies CACQGAFYEQYF. The genes are TRBV6-6 and TRBJ2-7, with 8 bases that match TRBD1. Per the germline V gene, CDR1 is MNHNY and CDR2 is SVGAGI (reference sequence). The junction had 6 bases not matched to a gene; V was cut back by 11 bases and J by 3 bases. The CDR3 is made up of 12 amino acids.

This chain connects TRBV5-1 to TRBJ2-2; 11 nucleotides line up with TRBD2. The junction had 6 bases not matched to a gene; V was cut back by 5 bases and J by 6 bases. Looked up from germline, CDR1 is SGHRS and CDR2 is YFSETQ. CDR3 length equals 15 residues. The CDR3 protein is CASRYTSGGPGELFF. Here the CDR3 DNA reads TGCGCCAGCAGGTACACTAGCGGGGGACCCGGGGAGCTGTTTTTT.

This clone was seen a handful of times. The chain has TRBV5-1 and TRBJ2-2; D possibly corresponds to TRBD2 (5 bases). Germline CDR1 SGHRS, CDR2 YFSETQ. The V gene lost 7 bases and the J gene lost 6 bases, with 13 bases spanning the gap. The CDR3 has 13 residues. Here the CDR3 DNA reads TGCGCCAGCCGGAGCGAGGGTGCCGGGGAGCTGTTTTTT. This translates into CASRSEGAGELFF.

In this sample, this clone turned up a few times. The chain joins TRBV18 to TRBJ2-1, with 8 bases fitting TRBD2. CDR3 size: 15 residues. The germline CDR1 and CDR2 sequences are KGHSH and LQKENI. Losses at the gene ends were 0 bases for V and 4 bases for J; bases not matched to a gene: 2. The CDR3 sequence is CASSPPSGSYNEQFF. CDR3 in DNA: TGTGCCAGCTCACCACCGAGCGGGAGTTACAATGAGCAGTTCTTC.

The V and J genes are TRBV6-1 and TRBJ1-1; possible D gene TRBD1, 5 bases. The V end was cut by 2 bases, the J end by 7 bases, with 8 bases between. The CDR3 runs to 12 residues. CDR1 and CDR2 (germline): MNHNS, SASEGT. The CDR3 here is CASSERGVEAFF. CDR3 DNA: TGTGCCAGCAGTGAACGGGGGGTTGAAGCTTTCTTT.

The chain joins TRBV5-4 to TRBJ1-3; 8 bases align to TRBD1. Germline V CDR1 and CDR2: SGHNT, YYREEE (reference sequence). J lost 2 bases, V lost 5 bases, and 6 bases had no gene match. The CDR3 is made up of 15 amino acids. In DNA form, the CDR3 reads TGTGCCAGCAGTCAGGGGGCGTCAACTGGAAACACCATATATTTT. It yields the protein CASSQGASTGNTIYF.

The V call is TRBV6-5, the J call TRBJ1-2; 7 bases match TRBD1. Germline CDR1 MNHEY, CDR2 SVGAGI. The CDR3 sequence is 13 residues long. Trimming took 7 bases from V and 2 from J; bases not matched to a gene: 4. CDR3 sequence: CASTLTGNYGYTF. CDR3 bases: TGTGCCAGCACCCTGACAGGGAACTATGGCTACACCTTC.

The chain couples TRBV10-3 to TRBJ2-5, with no clear D. The CDR3 length is 15 residues. From germline, CDR1 is ENHRY and CDR2 SYGVKD. The V gene lost 3 bases and the J gene lost 4 bases, with 15 bases spanning the gap. For the CDR3, the DNA is TGTGCCATCAGTGATAGAGGCTTAGCCGGAGAGACCCAGTACTTC. This translates into CAISDRGLAGETQYF.

The V call is TRBV7-9, the J call TRBJ2-7, with D uncertain. The CDR3 has 11 residues. Germline CDR1 SEHNR, CDR2 FQNEAQ (reference sequence). Between the trimmed V and J ends, which lost 5 bases and 4 bases, there was a span of 6 bases. CDR3 nucleotide sequence: TGTGCCAGCAGCACCGGGTACGAGCAGTACTTC. This encodes CASSTGYEQYF.

The V and J genes are TRBV4-1 and TRBJ2-2, with 9 bases fitting TRBD1. The CDR3 is 15 residues long. Germline CDR1 reads MGHRA; CDR2 reads YSYEKL. V shed 4 bases and J 6 bases; nucleotides not matched to a gene: 6. CDR3 coding DNA: TGCGCCAGCAGCCCCAACAGGGGGCAGTCCGGGGAGCTGTTTTTT. Amino acids: CASSPNRGQSGELFF.

The rearrangement links TRBV7-9 to TRBJ2-5; TRBD1 agrees at 11 bases. The germline V gene has CDR1 SEHNR and CDR2 FQNEAQ (reference sequence). CDR3 size: 15 residues. V dropped 3 bases and J dropped 4; count of bases not matched to a gene: 4. The CDR3 sequence is CASSFSDRGRETQYF. The CDR3 DNA sequence: TGTGCCAGCAGCTTCTCGGACAGGGGGCGAGAGACCCAGTACTTC.

This sequence joins TRBV7-2 and TRBJ2-7; 8 bases match TRBD2. This CDR3 spans 15 amino acids. V shed 4 bases, J shed 1 base, and the junction held 6 bases outside the gene matches. CDR1 is SGHTA, CDR2 FQGNSA, per germline. CDR3 loop: CASSSRVAGSYEQYF. The CDR3 DNA follows: TGTGCCAGCAGCTCCCGGGTAGCGGGGTCCTACGAGCAGTACTTC.

The chain joins TRBV6-6 to TRBJ2-6; no firm D call. CDR1 and CDR2 from the germline V gene are MNHNY and SVGAGI (reference sequence). CDR3 length: 15 amino acids. The ends were cut back, 4 bases at V and 0 bases at J, with 7 bases in the middle. As DNA, the CDR3 is TGTGCCAGCAGTTCCCTTATCTCTGGGGCCAACGTCCTGACTTTC. This codes for CASSSLISGANVLTF.

The chain employs TRBV7-2 and TRBJ1-1, with TRBD1 matching over 9 bases. From germline, CDR1 is SGHTA and CDR2 FQGNSA. Losses at the gene ends were 2 bases for V and 5 bases for J; bases not matched to a gene: 3. CDR3 length: 14 residues. The CDR3 region has the DNA TGTGCCAGCAGCTTATTGACAGGGGGGACTGAAGCTTTCTTT. It translates to CASSLLTGGTEAFF.

The V gene is TRBV25-1, the J gene TRBJ1-3; D might be TRBD1 (5 bases). V lost 6 bases, J lost 0 bases, and 12 bases lay in between. Germline lookup yields CDR1 MGHDK and CDR2 SYGVNS. The CDR3 totals 15 residues. For the CDR3, the DNA is TGTGCCAGCAGCCTCGACAGAAGCTCTGGAAACACCATATATTTT. Amino acids: CASSLDRSSGNTIYF.

The genes are TRBV18 and TRBJ1-1; 7 positions match TRBD1. V trimming: 2 bases; J trimming: 1 base; junction bases outside the gene matches: 7. This CDR3 is 16 amino acids long. The germline gives CDR1 KGHSH, CDR2 LQKENI. The CDR3 sequence is CASSPWDSYSNTEAFF. Written as DNA, the CDR3 is TGTGCCAGCTCACCATGGGACAGTTACTCGAACACTGAAGCTTTCTTT.

The chain links TRBV11-2 to TRBJ2-2; TRBD1 agrees at 12 bases. Trimming at V came to 3 bases and at J to 7 bases, leaving 9 bases not matched to a gene. The CDR3 sequence is 17 residues long. Germline lookup yields CDR1 SGHAT and CDR2 FQNNGV. CDR3 sequence: CASSFYPGQGAIGELFF. CDR3 nucleotides: TGTGCCAGCAGCTTCTATCCGGGACAGGGGGCGATCGGGGAGCTGTTTTTT.